Ten or more counts support the clone carrying this T cell receptor beta chain. Antigen: not known. This entry belongs to a study of regulatory T cells in long-lasting Graves disease. General study points: Newly diagnosed disease favored TRBV20-1 and TRBJ2-1 over persistent disease.

Time point reported: newly diagnosed GD, antithyroid drugs for less than 3 months. Following extraction of RNA from PBMCs, that RNA was used to make the TCR library. Tubes containing EDTA received 7 to 10 milliliters of drawn peripheral blood. Looked up from germline, CDR1 is MDHEN and CDR2 is SYDVKM. This CDR3 is built from 14 residues. V was pared by 5 bases and J by 6 bases, with 13 bases between. Both iRepertoire HTBI primers and Arm-PCR of CDR3 regions were used to build the TCR beta libraries. TCRdb fed the multiplex PCR reads into MiXCR, producing one record per CDR3 protein. The sample consists of more than 450,000 distinct CDR3 sequences, 12% of them appearing once. The same sample was also studied in work on T cells in Graves' hyperthyroidism and ophthalmopathy. That study adds: Thyroid ultrasound, orbital computed tomography, clinical symptoms, and serum thyroxine and TRAb underpinned diagnoses. In the first-round RT-PCR of the TCR CDR3, the HTBI primer set was used.

The sequence was obtained from a woman aged 25-40 years with Graves disease. The rearrangement uses TRBV28 and TRBJ1-4, with D tentatively TRBD1 (5 bases). The sequenced sample was peripheral blood mononuclear cells (PBMCs), obtained at new diagnosis, from a patient treated with antithyroid drugs. The CDR3 reads CASSPMPGDEKLFF. The DNA for the CDR3 is TGTGCCAGCAGTCCCATGCCGGGGGATGAAAAACTGTTTTTT.